What follows are 25 T cell receptor beta chains derived from one specimen sequenced in a study of Graves' ophthalmopathy and Graves' hyperthyroidism. RNA transcripts were the template, and TCR beta CDR3 regions were amplified from them. Amplification began with first-round RT-PCR using HTBI primers, then second-round multiplex PCR was performed. TCRdb passed the multiplex PCR reads through MiXCR, listing each CDR3 protein once. Counted here are over a million distinct CDR3 sequences, approximately 35% occurring once; the ten biggest clones make up around 10%. Sequencing was done on a sample of peripheral blood or thyroid tissue (not recorded which). These TCRs come from an adult man with Graves' hyperthyroidism.

A few counts support this clonotype. The rearrangement uses TRBV10-2 and TRBJ1-6; the D gene is possibly TRBD1 (5 bases). CDR1 is WSHSY and CDR2 is SAAADI in the germline V gene. V lost 5 bases and J lost 8, with 13 bases in between. This CDR3 is built from 14 residues. The CDR3 protein is CASSLDSTYSPLHF. The CDR3 DNA is TGCGCCAGCAGTCTCGACAGTACCTATTCACCCCTCCACTTT.

The chain combines TRBV6-5 with TRBJ1-1; 7 bases fit TRBD1. The CDR3 length is 16 residues. Germline CDR1 and CDR2: MNHEY and SVGAGI. V lost 6 bases to trimming and J lost 4 bases; unmatched junction nucleotides: 14. The CDR3 is CASRPPTGTSSTEAFF. The CDR3 coding sequence is TGTGCCAGCAGACCCCCGACAGGGACTTCGAGCACTGAAGCTTTCTTT.

V and J are TRBV24-1 and TRBJ1-1, with D possibly being TRBD1 (5 bases). The CDR3 length is 15 residues. V lost 3 bases, J lost 2 bases, and 12 bases lay in between. Germline CDR1 reads KGHDR; CDR2 reads SFDVKD. The CDR3 loop reads CATSDGQGGNTEAFF. The CDR3 DNA reads TGTGCCACCAGTGATGGGCAGGGTGGCAACACTGAAGCTTTCTTT.

There are a few counts of this clonotype. Because the CDR3 is missing its conserved closing phenylalanine or tryptophan, this is likely a read error. The V call is TRBV12-3 or TRBV12-4, the J call TRBJ1-1; TRBD1 might be the D (5 bases). The CDR3 extends over 15 amino acids. Between the trimmed V and J ends, which lost 5 bases and 3 bases, there was a span of 16 bases. The CDR3 bases are TGTGCCAGCAGTCCTAATCCCCCGGGGGACACTGAAGCTTTCTCT. It is translated as CASSPNPPGDTEAFS.

At least ten counts were recorded for this clonotype. The chain has TRBV29-1 and TRBJ2-7, with D perhaps assigned TRBD1 or TRBD2 (5 bases each). V shed 6 bases and J shed 2 bases, with 17 bases lying between them. This CDR3 spans 14 amino acids. Germline assignment: CDR1 SQVTM and CDR2 ANQGSEA. CDR3 residues: CSVAGTDSPYEQYF. CDR3 bases: TGCAGCGTCGCCGGGACCGATTCCCCCTACGAGCAGTACTTC.

The rearrangement joins TRBV5-1 to TRBJ2-7, with D perhaps TRBD1 (6 bases). The CDR3 sequence is 13 residues long. Germline CDR1 and CDR2: SGHRS and YFSETQ. V lost 6 bases to trimming and J lost 3 bases, with 13 bases between them. CDR3: CASITRDNYEQYF. CDR3 in DNA: TGCGCCAGCATTACTCGGGACAACTACGAGCAGTACTTC.

V gene TRBV28 combines with J gene TRBJ2-5, with 11 nucleotides matching TRBD2. CDR3 length equals 16 residues. Germline CDR1 MDHEN, CDR2 SYDVKM. V was clipped by 2 bases and J by 4 bases; unmatched bases: 6. The CDR3 DNA is TGTGCCAGCAGTTTAATGCGCCTAGCGGGAGGAGAGACCCAGTACTTC. Its protein product is CASSLMRLAGGETQYF.

As to this clonotype: Just one base apart from a much larger clone, this may be a read error. The CDR3 DNA sequence: TGTGCCAGCAGCCCAGGACGGGTACACGATCAAGAGACCCAGTACTTC. The encoded protein is CASSPGRVHDQETQYF. The genes are TRBV7-2 and TRBJ2-5; D is uncertain. Trimming cost V 5 bases and J 2 bases, with 18 bases left between them. The germline CDR1 and CDR2 sequences are SGHTA and FQGNSA. CDR3 size: 16 residues.

The chain employs TRBV27 and TRBJ1-6; the D gene is possibly TRBD1 (5 bases). The CDR3 is 15 residues long. V lost 3 bases and J 8 bases, leaving 14 bases between the germline ends. The germline V gene has CDR1 MNHEY and CDR2 SMNVEV (reference sequence). The CDR3 nucleotides read TGTGCCAGCAGTTTTTACCCCCGGACACATTCACCCCTCCACTTT. Its translation: CASSFYPRTHSPLHF.

The J gene is TRBJ1-3, the V gene TRBV7-3; possibly TRBD1 for D (5 bases). V lost 5 bases to trimming and J lost 0 bases, with 11 bases between them. This CDR3 spans 15 amino acids. Looked up from germline, CDR1 is SGHTA and CDR2 is FQGTGA. In nucleotides, the CDR3 is TGTGCCAGCAGCACTAGGGACTTCTCTGGAAACACCATATATTTT. Protein sequence: CASSTRDFSGNTIYF.

This clonotype was picked up many times. J is TRBJ2-7 and V is TRBV7-3, with 9 bases identical to TRBD1. The junction had 7 bases not matched to a gene; V was cut back by 4 bases and J by 6 bases. This CDR3 has 14 residues. Germline values: CDR1 SGHTA, CDR2 FQGTGA. In DNA form, the CDR3 reads TGTGCCAGCAGCTCCGGGACAGGGTTTTCCGAGCAGTACTTC. Protein: CASSSGTGFSEQYF.

The chain employs TRBV25-1 and TRBJ1-4; tentative D call: TRBD1 (5 bases). The CDR3 totals 13 residues. Germline CDR1 MGHDK, CDR2 SYGVNS. Trimming left V 6 bases short and J 8 bases short, with 13 bases between. CDR3 residues: CASRGARREKLFF. DNA of the CDR3: TGTGCCAGCAGAGGGGCCAGGCGAGAAAAACTGTTTTTT.

This clonotype has ten or more counts. The rearrangement links TRBV9 to TRBJ1-5; no firm D call. The CDR3 runs to 14 residues. The germline CDR1 and CDR2 sequences are SGDLS and YYNGEE. Trimming removed 1 base from V and 9 bases from J, with 14 bases in between. CDR3 sequence: CASSVSGAAGPQHF. The CDR3 DNA follows: TGTGCCAGCAGCGTATCGGGCGCCGCGGGGCCCCAGCATTTT.

There are a few counts of this clonotype. This chain joins TRBV4-1 and TRBJ2-5, with a weak D call TRBD1 (5 bases). The CDR3 runs 16 residues. Trimming took off 1 base at V and 2 bases at J, with 14 bases between the two ends. Germline loops: CDR1 MGHRA, CDR2 YSYEKL. CDR3 DNA: TGCGCCAGCAGCCAAGCTACTTCGTGGACACAAGAGACCCAGTACTTC. Amino acids: CASSQATSWTQETQYF.

V gene TRBV6-5 combines with J gene TRBJ1-4, with D hard to call. V gave up 5 bases and J gave up 5 bases, with 12 bases separating them. From germline, CDR1 is MNHEY and CDR2 SVGAGI. This CDR3 has 14 residues. CDR3 protein: CASSGRARNEKLFF. The CDR3 nucleotides are TGTGCCAGCAGTGGCCGGGCCAGGAATGAAAAACTGTTTTTT.

CDR3 in amino acids: CASSIGVSYSNQPQHF. The CDR3 DNA is TGTGCCAGTAGTATTGGGGTATCTTATAGCAATCAGCCCCAGCATTTT. The rearrangement uses TRBV19 and TRBJ1-5; D unresolved. With 3 bases removed from V and 0 bases from J, the gap between germline ends came to 12 bases. This CDR3 is 16 amino acids long. Germline-derived CDR1 and CDR2 are LNHDA and SQIVND (reference sequence).

This clonotype was seen many times. This sequence joins TRBV20-1 and TRBJ1-4; 7 nucleotides agree with TRBD1. The V gene end was trimmed by 6 bases and the J gene end by 11 bases; junction bases not matched to a gene: 15. This CDR3 is built from 14 residues. Germline values: CDR1 DFQATT, CDR2 SNEGSKA (reference sequence). The CDR3 nucleotides are TGCAGTGCCCCCGAAGAGGACAGGTTCGGGAAACTGTTTTTT. Translating it yields CSAPEEDRFGKLFF.

The CDR3 DNA sequence: TGTGCCAGCAGCGTTGATTCTGTAGGGAATCCGGACTATGGCTACACCTTC. Translated, it gives CASSVDSVGNPDYGYTF. This chain joins TRBV7-2 and TRBJ1-2; D call uncertain. The germline V gene has CDR1 SGHTA and CDR2 FQGNSA. The CDR3 runs to 17 residues. Trimming pared 5 bases from V and 3 bases from J, leaving 22 bases between.

Many counts were recorded for this clonotype. This chain joins TRBV6-1 and TRBJ2-5, with D possibly matching TRBD2 (5 bases). The CDR3 consists of 13 residues. Germline CDR1 MNHNS, CDR2 SASEGT. V was shortened by 3 bases and J by 4 bases, with 9 bases between the two germline ends. CDR3 loop: CASSDREGETQYF. The CDR3 coding sequence is TGTGCCAGCAGTGACCGGGAAGGAGAGACCCAGTACTTC.

This clonotype occurred once. The chain employs TRBV29-1 and TRBJ2-2; 12 bases are a match to TRBD2. This CDR3 is 14 amino acids long. V was clipped by 6 bases and J by 7 bases; unmatched bases: 6. Germline V gene data show CDR1 as SQVTM and CDR2 as ANQGSEA. For the CDR3, the DNA is TGCAGCGTACCTAGCGGGAGGGCCGTCGGGGAGCTGTTTTTT. It specifies CSVPSGRAVGELFF.

This sequence joins TRBV11-3 and TRBJ2-3, with 8 nucleotides matching TRBD1. The CDR3 contains 16 residues. V dropped 5 bases and J dropped 3; count of bases not matched to a gene: 10. Germline CDR1 is SGHNT and CDR2 is YENEEA. CDR3 nucleotides: TGTGCCAGCAGCACTCGGACAGGGACGGGGACAGATACGCAGTATTTT. Amino acids: CASSTRTGTGTDTQYF.

This clonotype was seen only a few times. This chain connects TRBV6-5 to TRBJ1-5; 7 positions match TRBD1. After removal of 4 bases from V and 3 bases from J, the junction contained 15 bases not matched to a gene. The CDR3 sequence is 18 residues long. Germline V lookup: CDR1 MNHEY, CDR2 SVGAGI. The CDR3 loop is CASSSHKLGTANNQPQHF. CDR3 sequence (DNA): TGTGCCAGCAGTTCTCATAAACTGGGGACAGCGAACAATCAGCCCCAGCATTTT.

This clonotype was seen ten or more times. The gene calls are TRBV7-2 and TRBJ1-5, with D maybe TRBD1 (6 bases). This CDR3 comprises 13 residues. CDR1 and CDR2 from the germline V gene are SGHTA and FQGNSA. Between the trimmed V and J ends, which lost 3 bases and 4 bases, there was a span of 7 bases. The CDR3 is CASSLDRNQPQHF. The CDR3 coding sequence is TGTGCCAGCAGCTTGGACAGAAATCAGCCCCAGCATTTT.

This clonotype appeared a few times. V and J are TRBV7-9 and TRBJ1-1; no definite D call. The CDR3 covers 14 residues. Trimming took 5 bases from V and 6 from J, leaving 16 bases between them. CDR1 and CDR2 (germline): SEHNR, FQNEAQ (reference sequence). This chain's CDR3 is CASSRGRIDAEAFF. The CDR3 bases are TGTGCCAGCAGCCGAGGGCGCATCGACGCTGAAGCTTTCTTT. The full variable domain, its missing parts supplied by reference TRBV7-9 and TRBJ1-1, is DTGVSQNPRHKITKRGQNVTFRCDPISEHNRLYWYRQTLGQGPEFLTYFQNEAQLEKSRLLSDRFSAERPKGSFSTLEIQRTEQGDSAMYLCASSRGRIDAEAFFGQGTRLTVV.

This sequence joins TRBV4-3 and TRBJ2-5; TRBD2 matches at 12 bases. Germline V gives CDR1 LGHNA, CDR2 YSLEER. V lost 4 bases to trimming and J lost 1 base; unmatched junction nucleotides: 4. The CDR3 spans 16 residues. CDR3 protein: CASSPLAGGLQETQYF. DNA of the CDR3: TGCGCCAGCAGCCCCCTAGCGGGGGGGCTCCAAGAGACCCAGTACTTC.